The rows below give T cell receptor beta chains drawn from one sample of a study of blood T cell repertoires in COVID-19. TCRdb's table, derived via immunoSEQ multiplex PCR, lists solely in-frame clones and lacks some. The data hold approximately 110,000 clones, with roughly 85% observed a single time. Sequenced: peripheral blood. The receptors come from a human donor in a cohort sampled during active COVID-19. The CDR3 runs from the conserved cysteine through the conserved F or W.

CDR3,J,V
CASSTGTGGAGTQYF,TRBJ2-3,TRBV5-5
CASSRLRSIGGLNTEAFF,TRBJ1-1,TRBV19
CASSPSPGAGGNYNEQFF,TRBJ2-1,TRBV6-2/TRBV6-3
CASSVHRGLEPNEKLFF,TRBJ1-4,TRBV19
CASSHTGGWEQYF,TRBJ2-7,TRBV14
CATSREVSRGSTGELFF,TRBJ2-2,TRBV15
CASSPGTTYEQYF,TRBJ2-7,TRBV12-3/TRBV12-4
CASSELQGNTEAFF,TRBJ1-1,TRBV6-1
CASSLERGLPQHF,TRBJ1-5,TRBV5-6
CASSGGDRGRPIDYGYTF,TRBJ1-2,TRBV6-1
CAWSDRGDYGYTF,TRBJ1-2,TRBV30
CASSPHPGLAGGKVVNEQFF,TRBJ2-1,TRBV6-6
CASSTGGPYYNEQFF,TRBJ2-1,TRBV19
CASSLWAGPSYNEQFF,TRBJ2-1,TRBV28